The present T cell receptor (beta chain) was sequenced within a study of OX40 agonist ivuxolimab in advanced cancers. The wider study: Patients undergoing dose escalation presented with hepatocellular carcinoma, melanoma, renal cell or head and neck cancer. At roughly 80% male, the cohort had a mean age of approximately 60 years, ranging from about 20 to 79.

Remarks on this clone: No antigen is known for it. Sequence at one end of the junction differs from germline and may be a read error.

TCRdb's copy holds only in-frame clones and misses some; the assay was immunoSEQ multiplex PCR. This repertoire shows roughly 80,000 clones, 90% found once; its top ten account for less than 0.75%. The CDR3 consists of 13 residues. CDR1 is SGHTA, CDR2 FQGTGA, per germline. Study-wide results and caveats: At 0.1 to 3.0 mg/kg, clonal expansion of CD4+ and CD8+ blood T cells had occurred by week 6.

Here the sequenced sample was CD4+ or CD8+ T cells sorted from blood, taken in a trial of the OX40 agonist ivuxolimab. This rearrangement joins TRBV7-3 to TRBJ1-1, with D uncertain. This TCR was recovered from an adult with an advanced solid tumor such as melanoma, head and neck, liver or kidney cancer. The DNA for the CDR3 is TGTGCCAGCAGCTTAATCTTTAGCACTGAAGTTTTCTTT. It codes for CASSLIFSTEVFF.